The clone carrying this TCR beta chain was seen many times. Its antigen is as yet unknown. TCRdb reanalysed the 5' RACE reads using MiXCR and keeps one entry per CDR3 protein. The sample has some 900,000 distinct CDR3 sequences; 12% are singletons. The data derive from a study of identical twins. Trimming left V 5 bases short and J 4 bases short, with 12 bases between. Per germline, CDR1 SGHDT and CDR2 YYEEEE. This CDR3 is 13 amino acids long. Regarding the study as a whole: These conclusions were based on statistical analysis (cross-sectional, not following the same donors). One should note that invariant MAIT and iNKT cells could partly confound zero-insertion analyses. Shared out-of-frame alpha sequences (those common to twins) showed excess low generation probability. With monozygotic twins, out-of-frame TCR alpha sharing exceeded what models estimated.

These data were also reused for a study on yellow fever vaccine responses in identical twins.

This rearrangement joins TRBV5-6 to TRBJ1-2; D ambiguous. This sequence was found in a woman in her late teens or twenties in good health. What was sequenced was PBMCs. In DNA, the CDR3 is TGTGCCAGCAGTTACGGTGCGGGCTATGGCTACACCTTC. This translates into CASSYGAGYGYTF.